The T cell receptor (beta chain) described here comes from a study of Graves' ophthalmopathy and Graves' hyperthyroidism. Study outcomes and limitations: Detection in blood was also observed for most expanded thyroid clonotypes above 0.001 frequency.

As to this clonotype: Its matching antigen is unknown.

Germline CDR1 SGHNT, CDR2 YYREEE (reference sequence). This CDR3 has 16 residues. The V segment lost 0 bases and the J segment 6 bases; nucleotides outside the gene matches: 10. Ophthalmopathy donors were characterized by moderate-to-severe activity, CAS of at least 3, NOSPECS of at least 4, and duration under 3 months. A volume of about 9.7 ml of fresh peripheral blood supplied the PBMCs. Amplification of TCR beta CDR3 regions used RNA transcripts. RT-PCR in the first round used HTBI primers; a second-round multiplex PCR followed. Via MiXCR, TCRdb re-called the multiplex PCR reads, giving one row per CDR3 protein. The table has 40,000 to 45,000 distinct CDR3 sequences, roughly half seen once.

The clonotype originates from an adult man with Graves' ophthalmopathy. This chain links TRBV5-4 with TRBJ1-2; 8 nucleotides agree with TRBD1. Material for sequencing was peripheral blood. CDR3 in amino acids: CASSLEQGVRQDGYTF. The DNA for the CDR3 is TGTGCCAGCAGCTTGGAACAGGGGGTTCGCCAAGATGGCTACACCTTC.